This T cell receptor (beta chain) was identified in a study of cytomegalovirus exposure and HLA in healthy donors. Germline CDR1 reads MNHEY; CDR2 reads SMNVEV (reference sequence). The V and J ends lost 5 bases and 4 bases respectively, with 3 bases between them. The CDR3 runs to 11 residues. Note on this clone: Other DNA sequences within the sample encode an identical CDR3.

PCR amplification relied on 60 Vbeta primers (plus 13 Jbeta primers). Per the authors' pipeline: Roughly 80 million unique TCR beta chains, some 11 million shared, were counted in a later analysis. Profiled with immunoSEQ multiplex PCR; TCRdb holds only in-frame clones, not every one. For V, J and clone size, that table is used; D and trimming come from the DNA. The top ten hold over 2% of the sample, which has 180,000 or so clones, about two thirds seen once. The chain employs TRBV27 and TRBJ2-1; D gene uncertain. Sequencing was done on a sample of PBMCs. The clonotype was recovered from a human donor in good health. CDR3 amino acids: CASSLYNEQFF. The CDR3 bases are TGTGCCAGCAGTCTTTACAATGAGCAGTTCTTC.